This is a list of T cell receptor beta chains from one sample in a study of blood T cell repertoires in COVID-19. Method: immunoSEQ multiplex PCR; TCRdb's copy keeps in-frame clones and lacks some. This sample has some 86,000 clones, with approximately 90% found just once. Specimen: peripheral blood. These receptors all come from a human donor with active COVID-19. The donor label of this sample is uncertain. Each CDR3 is given with its conserved first and last residue. The order of the fields is V gene, D gene, CDR3 length, J gene, clone size, CDR3 protein, CDR3 DNA. A D gene is named only where the DNA matches it firmly. The size field is filled for only some rows; it gives once, few, many or a size class.

V gene: TRBV7-6; D gene: .; CDR3 length: 15; J gene: TRBJ1-5; clone size: .; CDR3 protein: CASSLESDSNQPQHF; CDR3 DNA: TGTGCCAGCAGCTTAGAGTCAGATAGCAATCAGCCCCAGCATTTT
V gene: TRBV5-4; D gene: TRBD1; CDR3 length: 16; J gene: TRBJ1-2; clone size: .; CDR3 protein: CASSRDRGGDLYGYTF; CDR3 DNA: TGTGCCAGCAGCAGAGACAGGGGGGGGGACCTCTATGGCTACACCTTC
V gene: TRBV11-2; D gene: TRBD1; CDR3 length: 18; J gene: TRBJ2-2; clone size: .; CDR3 protein: CASSPLPGQGAGTGELFF; CDR3 DNA: TGTGCCAGCAGCCCCCTCCCGGGACAGGGGGCGGGCACCGGGGAGCTGTTTTTT
V gene: TRBV6-5; D gene: TRBD1; CDR3 length: 12; J gene: TRBJ1-2; clone size: .; CDR3 protein: CASRARQGGYTF; CDR3 DNA: TGTGCCAGCAGAGCCCGACAGGGTGGCTACACCTTC
V gene: TRBV5-1; D gene: .; CDR3 length: 18; J gene: TRBJ1-2; clone size: once; CDR3 protein: CASSLETAGTLLNYGYTF; CDR3 DNA: TGCGCCAGCAGCTTGGAAACTGCCGGGACACTCCTTAACTATGGCTACACCTTC
V gene: TRBV15; D gene: TRBD1; CDR3 length: 14; J gene: TRBJ1-5; clone size: .; CDR3 protein: CATSNRQGLQPQHF; CDR3 DNA: TGTGCCACCAGCAACCGACAGGGGCTCCAGCCCCAGCATTTT
V gene: TRBV6-5; D gene: .; CDR3 length: 13; J gene: TRBJ2-5; clone size: .; CDR3 protein: CARDLAGQETQYF; CDR3 DNA: TGTGCCAGAGATCTAGCCGGTCAAGAGACCCAGTACTTC
V gene: TRBV6-1; D gene: .; CDR3 length: 15; J gene: TRBJ1-6; clone size: .; CDR3 protein: CASSRTGSSNSPLHF; CDR3 DNA: TGTGCCAGCAGCAGGACGGGATCTTCAAATTCACCCCTCCACTTT
V gene: TRBV5-4; D gene: .; CDR3 length: 15; J gene: TRBJ2-7; clone size: .; CDR3 protein: CASSLVGTGPYEQYF; CDR3 DNA: TGTGCCAGCAGCTTGGTGGGAACAGGGCCCTACGAGCAGTACTTC
V gene: TRBV25-1; D gene: .; CDR3 length: 13; J gene: TRBJ1-2; clone size: medium-sized; CDR3 protein: CASSESVNYGYTF; CDR3 DNA: TGTGCCAGCAGTGAAAGCGTAAACTATGGCTACACCTTC
V gene: TRBV20-1; D gene: TRBD1; CDR3 length: 13; J gene: TRBJ1-2; clone size: once; CDR3 protein: CSATDRVVYGYTF; CDR3 DNA: TGCAGTGCTACTGACAGGGTAGTTTATGGCTACACCTTC
V gene: TRBV18; D gene: TRBD2; CDR3 length: 16; J gene: TRBJ2-1; clone size: .; CDR3 protein: CASSPPRGGSYNEQFF; CDR3 DNA: TGTGCCAGCTCACCACCGCGGGGGGGCTCCTACAATGAGCAGTTCTTC
V gene: TRBV6-5; D gene: .; CDR3 length: 15; J gene: TRBJ1-1; clone size: .; CDR3 protein: CASSYGRGWETEAFF; CDR3 DNA: TGTGCCAGCAGTTACGGGAGGGGATGGGAAACTGAAGCTTTCTTT
V gene: TRBV19; D gene: TRBD2; CDR3 length: 16; J gene: TRBJ2-2; clone size: .; CDR3 protein: CASSFSGGSPDGELFF; CDR3 DNA: TGTGCCAGTAGTTTTAGCGGGGGTTCTCCGGACGGGGAGCTGTTTTTT
V gene: TRBV28; D gene: .; CDR3 length: 15; J gene: TRBJ2-7; clone size: .; CDR3 protein: CASSLGRGATYEQYF; CDR3 DNA: TGTGCCAGCAGTCTTGGGAGGGGGGCAACCTACGAGCAGTACTTC
V gene: TRBV7-3; D gene: TRBD1; CDR3 length: 15; J gene: TRBJ2-3; clone size: .; CDR3 protein: CASSVTGDPTDTQYF; CDR3 DNA: TGTGCCAGCAGCGTTACAGGGGACCCCACAGATACGCAGTATTTT
V gene: TRBV21-1; D gene: .; CDR3 length: 14; J gene: TRBJ2-7; clone size: .; CDR3 protein: CASTLRQGCHEQYF; CDR3 DNA: TGTGCCAGCACCCTGAGACAGGGGTGCCACGAGCAGTACTTC
V gene: TRBV2; D gene: TRBD1; CDR3 length: 13; J gene: TRBJ1-2; clone size: .; CDR3 protein: CASSRGVGAGYTF; CDR3 DNA: TGTGCCAGCAGCAGGGGGGTGGGGGCTGGCTACACCTTC
V gene: TRBV5-4; D gene: .; CDR3 length: 15; J gene: TRBJ1-4; clone size: .; CDR3 protein: CASSLELATNEKLFF; CDR3 DNA: TGTGCCAGCAGCTTGGAGCTGGCAACTAATGAAAAACTGTTTTTT
V gene: TRBV2; D gene: .; CDR3 length: 13; J gene: TRBJ1-1; clone size: .; CDR3 protein: CAGAQGRVLEAFF; CDR3 DNA: TGTGCCGGGGCCCAGGGCCGGGTTCTTGAAGCTTTCTTT
V gene: TRBV7-2; D gene: .; CDR3 length: 12; J gene: TRBJ2-3; clone size: .; CDR3 protein: CASSLELGAQYF; CDR3 DNA: TGTGCCAGCAGCTTAGAGCTCGGGGCGCAGTATTTT
V gene: TRBV29-1; D gene: .; CDR3 length: 14; J gene: TRBJ2-1; clone size: .; CDR3 protein: CSGQGGSAYNEQFF; CDR3 DNA: TGCAGCGGGCAGGGGGGTAGTGCCTACAATGAGCAGTTCTTC
V gene: TRBV11-1; D gene: TRBD2; CDR3 length: 16; J gene: TRBJ2-7; clone size: .; CDR3 protein: CASSLGLAGAPYEQYF; CDR3 DNA: TGTGCCAGCAGCCTAGGGCTAGCGGGGGCCCCCTACGAGCAGTACTTC
V gene: TRBV5-6; D gene: TRBD1; CDR3 length: 15; J gene: TRBJ2-7; clone size: .; CDR3 protein: CASSLGQASSYEQYF; CDR3 DNA: TGTGCCAGCAGCCTGGGACAGGCGAGCTCCTACGAGCAGTACTTC
V gene: TRBV5-1; D gene: TRBD1; CDR3 length: 15; J gene: TRBJ1-2; clone size: .; CDR3 protein: CASSLQGQGADGYTF; CDR3 DNA: TGCGCCAGCAGCTTGCAAGGACAGGGGGCGGATGGCTACACCTTC
V gene: TRBV19; D gene: .; CDR3 length: 12; J gene: TRBJ2-1; clone size: .; CDR3 protein: CASRHKLREQFF; CDR3 DNA: TGTGCCAGTAGACACAAACTGCGGGAGCAGTTCTTC
V gene: TRBV5-5; D gene: TRBD1; CDR3 length: 16; J gene: TRBJ2-5; clone size: .; CDR3 protein: CASSSLGQGQGETQYF; CDR3 DNA: TGTGCCAGCAGCTCCCTGGGACAGGGGCAAGGAGAGACCCAGTACTTC
V gene: TRBV6-4; D gene: .; CDR3 length: 14; J gene: TRBJ1-6; clone size: .; CDR3 protein: CASRPAGGNSPLHF; CDR3 DNA: TGTGCCAGCAGGCCCGCGGGGGGTAATTCACCCCTCCACTTT
V gene: TRBV24-1; D gene: TRBD1; CDR3 length: 17; J gene: TRBJ2-1; clone size: .; CDR3 protein: CATSDWGQGAHNNEQFF; CDR3 DNA: TGTGCCACCAGTGATTGGGGACAGGGGGCCCATAACAATGAGCAGTTCTTC
V gene: TRBV2; D gene: .; CDR3 length: 14; J gene: TRBJ2-5; clone size: .; CDR3 protein: CASSALRAQETQYF; CDR3 DNA: TGTGCCAGCAGTGCGCTCAGGGCCCAAGAGACCCAGTACTTC
V gene: TRBV7-9; D gene: TRBD1; CDR3 length: 14; J gene: TRBJ1-1; clone size: .; CDR3 protein: CASSPGTANTEAFF; CDR3 DNA: TGTGCCAGCAGTCCCGGGACAGCCAACACTGAAGCTTTCTTT
V gene: TRBV10-3; D gene: TRBD2; CDR3 length: 17; J gene: TRBJ2-1; clone size: .; CDR3 protein: CAISEFSGDPSDNEQFF; CDR3 DNA: TGTGCCATCAGTGAGTTTAGCGGGGACCCCTCGGACAATGAGCAGTTCTTC